A selection of T cell receptor beta chains follows, all from one sample in a study of Ad26.COV2.S vaccination and SARS-CoV-2 variants. Assay used: immunoSEQ multiplex PCR; TCRdb lists only in-frame clones, some missing. The data hold some 460,000 clones, with 70% to 90% observed a single time. The sequences come from peripheral blood, collected in a trial of Ad26.COV2.S vaccine versus placebo. Every receptor here comes from a person between 18 and 65 years old who received the Ad26.COV2.S COVID-19 vaccine or a placebo. Both conserved end residues are part of each CDR3. The D gene is left open where the match is weak. Only some rows state a clone size, as once, few, many or a class for expanded clones.

>.|TRBV19|15|TRBD1|TRBJ2-3
TGTGCCAGTAGTAAGGGACAGGCAAGCACAGATACGCAGTATTTT
CASSKGQASTDTQYF
>once|TRBV12-3/TRBV12-4|13|.|TRBJ1-5
TGTGCCAGCAGAGGGATTGGTAATCAGCCCCAGCATTTT
CASRGIGNQPQHF
>.|TRBV15|17|.|TRBJ1-5
TGTGCCACCAGCAGAGATTTGGCGGGGGCGGGCAATCAGCCCCAGCATTTT
CATSRDLAGAGNQPQHF
>.|TRBV10-3|14|TRBD1|TRBJ1-3
TGTGCCATCAGCGGCGACAGGGATGGAAACACCATATATTTT
CAISGDRDGNTIYF
>.|TRBV19|14|.|TRBJ1-1
TGTGCCAGTAGTATAGTAAGGACCAACACTGAAGCTTTCTTT
CASSIVRTNTEAFF
>.|TRBV4-3|21|TRBD2|TRBJ2-1
TGCGCCAGCAGCCAAGATCGGGTTACGATGGGGTGGCGGGGGACCTACAATGAGCAGTTCTTC
CASSQDRVTMGWRGTYNEQFF
>.|TRBV14|17|.|TRBJ1-1
TGTGCCAGCAGCCAAGCCCCCTTATGGGTGCACGGCACTGAAGCTTTCTTT
CASSQAPLWVHGTEAFF
>.|TRBV7-9|15|.|TRBJ2-7
TGTGCCAGCAGCGGCACCGACGGGGCAGTCTACGAGCAGTACTTC
CASSGTDGAVYEQYF
>.|TRBV6-5|14|.|TRBJ1-1
TGTGCCAGCAGTTCCTATGTACGGGAGACTGAAGCTTTCTTT
CASSSYVRETEAFF
>.|TRBV19|16|.|TRBJ1-5
TGTGCCAGTCAAAATTCCGGGACACGAATAAATCAGCCCCAGCATTTT
CASQNSGTRINQPQHF
>.|TRBV6-5|15|.|TRBJ1-4
TGTGCCAGCAGTTTCTCAGGGAGGTCCAGCGAAAAACTGTTTTTT
CASSFSGRSSEKLFF
>once|TRBV5-8|14|TRBD1|TRBJ2-7
TGTGCCAGCAGCTTCGGACAGGGCAACTACGAGCAGTACTTC
CASSFGQGNYEQYF
>.|TRBV21-1|19|.|TRBJ2-3
TGTGCCAGCATTAAAAAGAGGGGAGAAAGCGGGGGTTCCACAGATACGCAGTATTTT
CASIKKRGESGGSTDTQYF
>.|TRBV5-8|13|TRBD1|TRBJ2-7
TGTGCCAGCAGCCCCGACAGGGTCTACGAGCAGTACTTC
CASSPDRVYEQYF
>.|TRBV27|14|TRBD1|TRBJ2-7
TGTGCCAGCATGATCTCGACAGGGTACTACGAGCAGTACTTC
CASMISTGYYEQYF
>once|TRBV15|16|TRBD1|TRBJ1-5
TGTGCCACCAGCAGAGGTGCACAGGGGTTAAATCAGCCCCAGCATTTT
CATSRGAQGLNQPQHF
>.|TRBV5-4|17|.|TRBJ1-4
TGTGCCAGCAGCTCGACCCACACGGCAGCGAGTAATGAAAAACTGTTTTTT
CASSSTHTAASNEKLFF
>.|TRBV2|14|TRBD1|TRBJ1-2
TGTGCCAGCAGTGAACAGGGGGCTTCATATGGCTACACCTTC
CASSEQGASYGYTF
>.|TRBV27|16|.|TRBJ1-4
TGTGCCAGCAAACGGGGTGGAACGGTTCGAAATGAAAAACTGTTTTTT
CASKRGGTVRNEKLFF
>once|TRBV6-2/TRBV6-3|14|.|TRBJ2-1
TGTGCCAGCAGTTACGCACAGGGAGGTTTCGGGCAGTTCTTC
CASSYAQGGFGQFF
>.|TRBV30|13|.|TRBJ2-6
TGTGCCTACAGGGTTTCTGGGGCCAACGTCCTGACTTTC
CAYRVSGANVLTF
>.|TRBV30|15|.|TRBJ1-5
TGTGCCTGGAGTGCGCTGGGGGGGAGCAATCAGCCCCAGCATTTT
CAWSALGGSNQPQHF
>once|TRBV27|16|TRBD1|TRBJ2-5
TGTGCCAGCAGTTTAGGGACAGGGGGTCCCCAAGAGACCCAGTACTTC
CASSLGTGGPQETQYF
>.|TRBV3-1/TRBV3-2|13|.|TRBJ1-5
TGTGCCAGCAGCCAGGGACCTAATCAGCCCCAGCATTTT
CASSQGPNQPQHF
>.|TRBV15|13|TRBD1|TRBJ1-1
TGTGCCACCAGCAGAAGGGGGCACACTGAAGCTTTCTTT
CATSRRGHTEAFF
>.|TRBV4-1|14|.|TRBJ1-1
TGCGCCAGCAGCCAACCTTTCATGAACACTGAAGCTTTCTTT
CASSQPFMNTEAFF
>.|TRBV4-2|15|TRBD1|TRBJ1-2
TGTGCCAGCAGCCAACTAACAGGGGGCAACTATGGCTACACCTTC
CASSQLTGGNYGYTF
>.|TRBV27|16|.|TRBJ2-1
TGTGCCAGCAGTTTCCGACGGGCGAGCTCCTACAATGAGCAGTTCTTC
CASSFRRASSYNEQFF
>.|TRBV28|14|.|TRBJ1-6
TGTGCCAGCAGTTCCGCGTTACACCTTCCACCCCTCCACTTT
CASSSALHLPPLHF
>once|TRBV24-1|14|.|TRBJ2-2
TGTGCCACCAGGGGACAGCCGGGGGCCGGGGAGCTGTTTTTT
CATRGQPGAGELFF
>.|TRBV6-6|16|.|TRBJ1-5
TGTGCCAGCAGTTACTCCGGGGGGGGAAGCAATCAGCCCCAGCATTTT
CASSYSGGGSNQPQHF
>.|TRBV24-1|16|TRBD2|TRBJ2-5
TGTGCCACCAGTGATCAGAAAGCGGGAGGGGGAGAGACCCAGTACTTC
CATSDQKAGGGETQYF
>.|TRBV6-6|15|.|TRBJ2-7
TGTGCCAGCAGCACCCCCCGGGGGACAAGCTACGAGCAGTACTTC
CASSTPRGTSYEQYF
>.|TRBV5-1|13|.|TRBJ1-2
TGCGCCAGCAGCCCAGACTACTCCTTCGGCTACACCTTC
CASSPDYSFGYTF
>.|TRBV11-2|14|TRBD2|TRBJ2-7
TGTGCCAGCAGCTTATTTGCGGGAGCCCACGAGCAGTACTTC
CASSLFAGAHEQYF
>.|TRBV6-5|13|.|TRBJ2-2
TGTGCCAGCAGGGGGGGCCGTGCCGGGGAGCTGTTTTTT
CASRGGRAGELFF
>.|TRBV23-1|15|.|TRBJ1-2
TGCGCCAGCTCCCGGCGGGAGAGGGCTAACTATGGCTACACCTTC
CASSRRERANYGYTF
>.|TRBV5-1|15|.|TRBJ2-7
TGCGCCAGCAGCTTGTTAGGGACCAGGTCCTACGAGCAGTACTTC
CASSLLGTRSYEQYF
>.|TRBV5-6|13|.|TRBJ2-3
TGTGCCAGCAGCTCCACGGGTGGAGATACGCAGTATTTT
CASSSTGGDTQYF
>.|TRBV5-1|14|TRBD2|TRBJ2-1
TGCGCCAGCAGTTTAGCGGGGACCTACAATGAGCAGTTCTTC
CASSLAGTYNEQFF
>.|TRBV11-2|12|.|TRBJ2-3
TGTGCCAGCAGCCATGAAAGACATACGCAGTATTTT
CASSHERHTQYF
>.|TRBV7-2|14|.|TRBJ1-5
TGTGCCAGCAGCCCCGGGACGTCGAATCAGCCCCAGCATTTT
CASSPGTSNQPQHF
>.|TRBV9|14|TRBD1|TRBJ2-7
TGTGCCAGCAGCCCAACCGGGACAGTAAACGAGCAGTACTTC
CASSPTGTVNEQYF
>once|TRBV6-1|16|.|TRBJ2-5
TGTGCCAGCAGTGAAGCGGTAGCGGCGACGTGGGAGACCCAGTACTTC
CASSEAVAATWETQYF
>.|TRBV28|12|.|TRBJ2-1
TGTGCCAGCAGTCCCCCCTGGTTAGTTCCGTTCTTC
CASSPPWLVPFF
>.|TRBV28|14|.|TRBJ1-1
TGTGCCAGCAGTTTAGCTGGACACCCCAGGGGAGCTTTCTTT
CASSLAGHPRGAFF
>.|TRBV7-9|16|TRBD1|TRBJ1-2
TGTGCCAGCACCAACCCGTGGGGACAGGGTTCCGATGGCTACACCTTC
CASTNPWGQGSDGYTF
>.|TRBV29-1|13|.|TRBJ2-7
TGCAGCGTTGCGCCAGGGGTAGCCTACGAGCAGTACTTC
CSVAPGVAYEQYF
>.|TRBV7-9|17|TRBD1|TRBJ1-1
TGTGCCAGCAGCCACTCTGGGGCAGGGGGCGTCAAGGATGAAGCTTTCTTT
CASSHSGAGGVKDEAFF
>.|TRBV11-3|20|.|TRBJ2-1
TGTGCCAGCAGCTTAGACGACTTGATGGCGGTCTCGGGTGGATGGAATGAGCAGTTCTTC
CASSLDDLMAVSGGWNEQFF
>.|TRBV2|14|.|TRBJ2-3
TGTGCCAGCAGGGGGCCCCGAGTCGCAGATACGCAGTATTTT
CASRGPRVADTQYF
>.|TRBV25-1|13|.|TRBJ2-1
TGTGCCAGCAGTGATCACATCGACAGGGAGCAGTTCTTC
CASSDHIDREQFF
>.|TRBV6-5|12|.|TRBJ1-3
TGTGCCAGCAGAGGGGACGGAAACACCATATATTTT
CASRGDGNTIYF
>.|TRBV18|15|TRBD2|TRBJ2-3
TGTGCCAGCTCACCTGGCGGGGGGGCCGCAGATACGCAGTATTTT
CASSPGGGAADTQYF
>.|TRBV7-6|16|TRBD1|TRBJ2-2
TGTGCCAGCAGCAGACCGGGACAGGGCCTCACCGGGGAGCTGTTTTTT
CASSRPGQGLTGELFF
>few|TRBV18|13|TRBD1|TRBJ1-1
TGTGCCAGCTCACGACAGTCGGGACAGGAAGCTTTCTTT
CASSRQSGQEAFF
>.|TRBV7-2|12|.|TRBJ2-3
TGTGCCAGCCATGGGCGCGGAGATACGCAGTATTTT
CASHGRGDTQYF
>.|TRBV19|16|TRBD2|TRBJ2-1
TGTGCCAGTAGTATCCTTACTGGCGGGAGGTCTAATGAGCAGTTCTTC
CASSILTGGRSNEQFF